The 3 T cell receptor beta chains in this list originate from one sample, sequenced in a study of post-analysis software for immune sequencing data. TCR beta libraries were prepared from cDNA with unique molecular identifiers. TCRdb reprocessed the PCR reads with MiXCR, giving one entry per CDR3 protein. The sample has about 820,000 distinct CDR3 sequences; roughly 50% are singletons. These receptors are not linked to any known antigen. The study, taken as a whole, reports: A handful of TRBV segments were significantly more frequent in patients than in controls. TRBV5-6, TRBV5-1 and TRBV20-1 were among these segments.

Sequences were obtained from blood. The receptors stem from a girl aged 5-17 years with multiple sclerosis.

The chain employs TRBV5-1 and TRBJ2-7, with TRBD2 matching over 7 bases. This CDR3 has 14 residues. The V and J ends lost 3 bases and 3 bases, in that order; junction bases with no gene match: 6. Germline loops: CDR1 SGHRS, CDR2 YFSETQ. In nucleotides, the CDR3 is TGCGCCAGCAGCTCATCTAGCGGAGACTACGAGCAGTACTTC. It yields the protein CASSSSSGDYEQYF.

This clonotype was seen only a few times. The chain uses TRBV10-3 and TRBJ1-2; a possible D gene is TRBD1 (6 bases). This CDR3 is 13 amino acids long. V was pared by 10 bases and J by 2 bases, with 14 bases between. CDR1 and CDR2 (germline): ENHRY, SYGVKD. The DNA of the CDR3 is TGTGCCAGTACCGACAGGAGCAACTATGGCTACACCTTC. It yields the protein CASTDRSNYGYTF.

V usage is TRBV5-5 and J usage is TRBJ2-7, with D perhaps matching TRBD1 (6 bases). The CDR3 loop spans 12 amino acids. V was pared by 1 base and J by 10 bases, with 12 bases between. Germline V gives CDR1 SGHKS, CDR2 YYEKEE (reference sequence). The chain's CDR3 is CASSLRGTSQYF. The CDR3 DNA reads as TGTGCCAGCAGCTTGAGGGGGACCTCTCAGTACTTC.